This entry concerns a single TCR beta chain. In this sample, this clonotype turned up a few times. It lacks a known antigen. Nothing much larger sits one base from this clone, and base qualities are not available. From the germline V gene, CDR1 is SQVTM and CDR2 is ANQGSEA. Deletion took 7 bases off V and 3 bases off J, with a span of 14 bases between the germline ends. Reading from cysteine to phenylalanine, the CDR3 counts 13 amino acids. Just the 39-base CDR3 DNA is kept, in frame starting at base 1. Ficoll-Paque density gradient centrifugation was used to isolate PBMCs. TCRdb names Illumina NovaSeq 6000 as the instrument used. Using 5'RACE with constant-segment primers, TCRalpha and TCRbeta cDNA libraries were constructed, with sample barcodes and unique molecular identifiers added in the process. Trizol reagent was used to extract RNA from every sample. Library amplification was performed in two PCR steps, and a second sample barcode and Illumina TruSeq adapters were introduced in the second step. Sequencing of the libraries was done on an Illumina NovaSeq, producing 2 x 150 bp paired-end reads. Per the source publication's procedure: Demultiplexing of reads and collapsing into UMI-guided consensus sequences were performed with migec v1.2.7. Using mixcr v2.1.11, the UMI consensuses were aligned to TRA and TRB V and J templates and assembled into clonotypes. A clonotype was counted as expanded or contracted only when both edgeR and NoisET called the clonotype significant, with the noise models trained on biological replicates. For edgeR calls, the cutoffs were a false discovery rate-adjusted p below 0.01 and a log2 fold-change threshold of 1. As an exploratory analysis of dynamics, max-normalized trajectories of the 1000 most abundant clonotypes were examined by PCA with hierarchical clustering. Each responding clone was given a CD4 or CD8 phenotype based on the CD4+ and CD8+ repertoires, which had been sequenced separately. Starting from the raw public reads, TCRdb applied fastp trimming at Q25, assembled clones with MiXCR and retained in-frame beta chains. Every entry covers one CDR3 protein and lists the most common genes and DNA from its rows. It is TCRdb's table, rather than the study itself, that gives the V and J calls and clone size. Within this sample are about 310,000 distinct CDR3 sequences, with approximately 15% of them counted one time only. Of the sample, 22% is held by the ten largest clones.

The sample comes from a study of T-cell memory formation after mild COVID-19 (dated by TCRdb to about 2021). For context, the study as a whole: Most TCR sequence clusters were specific to one of the two donors. In a couple of donors, T-cell clones that expanded and contracted after mild COVID-19 were tracked by sequencing TCRalpha and TCRbeta repertoires over time. Two young, previously healthy adult volunteers made up the cohort, one male and one female.

The study at large found these results: Contracting CD4+ clones were found mainly in CM and EM memory subsets, while CD8+ clones were enriched in EMRA. SARS-CoV-2 specificity of the second-wave clones peaking on day 37 was not confirmed. Only a couple of mild cases were covered by the study, and larger cohorts that include severe cases with pre-infection samples were considered necessary. From day 15 to 85, contracting clones showed balanced CD4/CD8 phenotypes, whereas a second wave of clones that expanded from day 15 to 37 leaned towards CD4+. Some responding clones were detected in pre-infection memory, which suggested that pre-existing cross-reactive memory T cells had joined the SARS-CoV-2 response.

The clonotype comes from a young man who had mild COVID-19 (a few samples of this study predate the infection). The sample titles of this study are shuffled in the database, so cell type and time point are left out; the donor was told from shared clones. Sequenced input: PBMCs or a T cell subset sorted from them (not recorded which). This chain is built from TRBV29-1 and TRBJ2-3; the D gene is perhaps TRBD2, on 6 matching bases. The DNA is as follows: TGCAGCGGTGCAACGGGGGTGACAGATACGCAGTATTTT. This is translated as CSGATGVTDTQYF.